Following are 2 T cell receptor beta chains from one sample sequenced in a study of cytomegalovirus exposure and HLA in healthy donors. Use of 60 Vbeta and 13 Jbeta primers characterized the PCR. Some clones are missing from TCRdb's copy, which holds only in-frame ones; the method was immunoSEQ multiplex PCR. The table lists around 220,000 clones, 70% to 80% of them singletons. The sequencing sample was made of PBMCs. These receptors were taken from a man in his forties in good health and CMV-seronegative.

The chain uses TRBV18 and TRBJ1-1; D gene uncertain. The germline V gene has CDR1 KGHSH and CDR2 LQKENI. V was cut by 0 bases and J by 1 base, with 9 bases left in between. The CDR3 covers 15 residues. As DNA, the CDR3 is TGTGCCAGCTCACCACCGAGGGAGGGGAACACTGAAGCTTTCTTT. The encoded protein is CASSPPREGNTEAFF. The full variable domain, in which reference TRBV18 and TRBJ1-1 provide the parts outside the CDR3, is NAGVMQNPRHLVRRRGQEARLRCSPMKGHSHVYWYRQLPEEGLKFMVYLQKENIIDESGMPKERFSAEFPKEGPSILRIQQVVRGDSAAYFCASSPPREGNTEAFFGQGTRLTVV.

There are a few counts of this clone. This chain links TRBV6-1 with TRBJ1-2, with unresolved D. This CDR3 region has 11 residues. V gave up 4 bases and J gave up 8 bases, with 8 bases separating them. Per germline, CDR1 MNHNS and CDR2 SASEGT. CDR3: CASSGAGGYTF. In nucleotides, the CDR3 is TGTGCCAGCAGTGGGGCGGGAGGCTACACCTTC.